The clone carrying this T cell receptor beta chain was observed a few times. A read error may produce the germline difference seen at one junction end. The source of the sample is a study of T cells in Graves' hyperthyroidism and ophthalmopathy. Amplified regions were TCR beta CDR3 sequences from RNA transcripts. In the first-round RT-PCR of the TCR CDR3, the HTBI primer set was used. In TCRdb, the multiplex PCR reads were re-called with MiXCR into one record per CDR3 protein. The sample lists about 690,000 distinct CDR3 sequences; 15% to 20% were seen once. This TCR was sampled from a man aged 50-59 years with Graves' hyperthyroidism. Material: blood.

The CDR3 is CASSLRAGNTYEQYF. The DNA for the CDR3 is TGTGCCAGCAGCTTGAGAGCCGGGAATACCTACGAGCAGTACTTC. V and J are TRBV5-1 and TRBJ2-7, with D tentatively TRBD2 (5 bases). Germline V gene lookup returns CDR1 SGHRS and CDR2 YFSETQ. This CDR3 is built from 15 residues.